This paragraph reports one T cell receptor beta chain. Per the germline V gene, CDR1 is SGHTS and CDR2 is YDEGEE. The CDR3 is made up of 15 amino acids. The V gene lost 4 bases and the J gene lost 5 bases, with 15 bases spanning the gap. Authors' methods: Reference gene primer amplification gave nucleated cell count estimates. Assay: immunoSEQ multiplex PCR; the TCRdb copy retains only in-frame clones and omits some. V, J and clone size are those of that table, while D and trimming were read from the DNA. This repertoire shows 350,000 or so clones, around 90% found once; its top ten account for approximately 7%. The data were taken from a study of blood T cell repertoires in COVID-19.

J is TRBJ2-2 and V is TRBV5-8; maybe TRBD1 (6 bases). Sequenced: peripheral blood. The receptor was isolated from a young man with active or convalescent COVID-19. The CDR3, as DNA: TGTGCCAGCAGCCCACTGACAGGCAGGACCGGGGAGCTGTTTTTT. Encoded protein: CASSPLTGRTGELFF.